The 20 T cell receptor beta chains in this list originate from one sample, sequenced in a study of T cell responses to AZD1222 COVID-19 vaccine. Measured with immunoSEQ multiplex PCR; TCRdb has only the in-frame clones, and not every one. Of roughly 77,000 clones detected, approximately 90% appear once; the ten largest clones hold about 3.5%. Material: peripheral blood, obtained 28 days after the second AZD1222 dose. Receptor source: an adult who received the AZD1222 COVID-19 vaccine.

This clone is medium-sized within its sample. This sequence joins TRBV10-3 and TRBJ1-1; the D is unclear. V lost 0 bases to trimming and J lost 1 base, with 9 bases between them. CDR1 and CDR2 from the germline V gene are ENHRY and SYGVKD. CDR3 length: 15 residues. CDR3 coding DNA: TGTGCCATCAGTGAGTCGGGTGAGCAGAACACTGAAGCTTTCTTT. This encodes CAISESGEQNTEAFF.

This chain uses TRBV5-1 with TRBJ1-3; D is perhaps TRBD1 (5 bases). V gave up 3 bases and J gave up 4 bases, with 17 bases separating them. This CDR3 is 16 amino acids long. From germline, CDR1 is SGHRS and CDR2 YFSETQ. In nucleotides, the CDR3 is TGCGCCAGCAGCTCCCAAGGGACGGAGCAAGGAAACACCATATATTTT. This gives the protein CASSSQGTEQGNTIYF.

The rearrangement links TRBV7-2 to TRBJ1-2; D unclear. The V gene's germline CDR1 is SGHTA and CDR2 FQGNSA. V lost 2 bases and J 3 bases, leaving 13 bases between the germline ends. The CDR3 contains 15 residues. The CDR3 DNA is TGTGCCAGCAGCTTAACTCGTTTGGCGGACTATGGCTACACCTTC. Protein: CASSLTRLADYGYTF.

This chain connects TRBV11-2 to TRBJ1-6, with D uncertain. CDR1 is SGHAT, CDR2 FQNNGV, per germline. Trimming stripped 5 bases from V and 9 bases from J, with 11 bases between. The CDR3 sequence is 13 residues long. CDR3 protein: CASSTLRGSPLHF. CDR3 DNA: TGTGCCAGCAGCACGCTGCGGGGTTCACCCCTCCACTTT.

The rearrangement links TRBV11-3 to TRBJ2-1; TRBD2 matches 10 bases. V shed 5 bases and J 0 bases; nucleotides not matched to a gene: 7. The length of the CDR3 is 17 residues. CDR1 and CDR2 from the germline V gene are SGHNT and YENEEA. CDR3 nucleotide sequence: TGTGCCAGCAGCACCCGACTAGCGGGTCTCTCCTACAATGAGCAGTTCTTC. Its translation: CASSTRLAGLSYNEQFF.

The V and J genes are TRBV12-3 or TRBV12-4 and TRBJ1-5; the D is unclear. This CDR3 has 12 amino acids. Trimming pared 1 base from V and 11 bases from J, leaving 9 bases between. The CDR3 here is CASSLGVAAQHF. The CDR3 DNA reads as TGTGCCAGCAGTTTAGGGGTCGCGGCCCAGCATTTT.

This clone was observed once. The V call is TRBV6-1, the J call TRBJ1-1; 10 positions match TRBD1. This CDR3 contains 15 residues. Trimming removed 3 bases from V and 5 bases from J; junction bases left unmatched: 6. Germline V gene data show CDR1 as MNHNS and CDR2 as SASEGT. The DNA of the CDR3 is TGTGCCAGCAGTGACCCGCGGACAGGGGGGACTGAAGCTTTCTTT. This codes for CASSDPRTGGTEAFF.

The rearrangement links TRBV7-3 to TRBJ1-2; D might be TRBD1 (5 bases). Germline V lookup: CDR1 SGHTA, CDR2 FQGTGA. CDR3 size: 15 residues. Deletions cut 5 bases from V and 7 bases from J, with 20 bases between. In DNA form, the CDR3 reads TGTGCCAGCAGCGTCACGGGGACCGCTCATCCTGGCTACACCTTC. It translates to CASSVTGTAHPGYTF.

The chain couples TRBV4-2 to TRBJ1-6; D remains ambiguous. V gave up 0 bases and J gave up 5 bases, with 20 bases separating them. Germline V CDR1 and CDR2: LGHNA, YNFKEQ. The CDR3 runs to 19 residues. Here the CDR3 reads CASSQDPLRPPTNNSPLHF. CDR3 nucleotides: TGTGCCAGCAGCCAAGATCCCCTGCGACCCCCAACGAATAATTCACCCCTCCACTTT.

The gene calls are TRBV11-3 and TRBJ1-1; TRBD1 aligns across 8 bases. The CDR3 is 15 amino acids. V shed 4 bases and J 4 bases; nucleotides not matched to a gene: 8. The germline CDR1 and CDR2 sequences are SGHNT and YENEEA. The CDR3 sequence: CASSSDRVEFTEAFF. The CDR3 DNA reads as TGTGCCAGCAGCTCGGACAGGGTAGAGTTCACTGAAGCTTTCTTT.

V is TRBV5-1 and J is TRBJ1-5; no clear D. This CDR3 is 15 amino acids long. Trimming shortened V by 0 bases and J by 0 bases, and 7 bases separated the two germline ends. CDR1 is SGHRS, CDR2 YFSETQ, per germline. The CDR3 is CASSLDHYSNQPQHF. CDR3 nucleotide sequence: TGCGCCAGCAGCTTGGACCATTATAGCAATCAGCCCCAGCATTTT.

The chain carries TRBV5-1 and TRBJ2-3; TRBD1 agrees at 8 bases. Germline values: CDR1 SGHRS, CDR2 YFSETQ. Losses at the gene ends were 0 bases for V and 6 bases for J; bases not matched to a gene: 3. This CDR3 comprises 14 residues. The CDR3 spells CASSLARGQDTQYF. CDR3 sequence (DNA): TGCGCCAGCAGCTTGGCCAGGGGGCAGGATACGCAGTATTTT.

CDR3: CASTSLTGGMDGYTF. The CDR3 DNA reads as TGTGCCAGCACCTCACTCACAGGGGGGATGGATGGCTACACCTTC. The chain employs TRBV2 and TRBJ1-2, with 8 bases lining up with TRBD1. This CDR3 is 15 amino acids long. Germline V gene data show CDR1 as SNHLY and CDR2 as FYNNEI. V was pared by 7 bases and J by 6 bases, with 13 bases of the junction left unmatched.

This clone was seen just once. The chain is built from TRBV7-9 and TRBJ1-2; D not resolved. Germline CDR1 SEHNR, CDR2 FQNEAQ (reference sequence). Trimming removed 0 bases at V and 5 bases at J, with 16 bases between. This CDR3 comprises 16 residues. CDR3 bases: TGTGCCAGCAGCTTAGCCGGGTCGGAACTCTCGTATGGCTACACCTTC. Protein product: CASSLAGSELSYGYTF.

J is TRBJ1-1 and V is TRBV4-1; D call uncertain. This CDR3 has 14 amino acids. The V end was cut by 0 bases, the J end by 1 base, with 6 bases between. The germline gives CDR1 MGHRA, CDR2 YSYEKL. The CDR3 region has the DNA TGCGCCAGCAGCCAAGATTCAGGGAACACTGAAGCTTTCTTT. This sequence encodes CASSQDSGNTEAFF.

The chain uses TRBV2 and TRBJ2-2, with a tentative D call TRBD1 (5 bases). Trimming cost V 11 bases and J 0 bases, with 19 bases left between them. The CDR3 is 16 amino acids. The V gene's germline CDR1 is SNHLY and CDR2 FYNNEI. For the CDR3, the DNA is TGTGCCCAAAATAGGGGCAGCATAACGAACACCGGGGAGCTGTTTTTT. The encoded protein is CAQNRGSITNTGELFF.

This clone appeared once. The V and J genes are TRBV10-2 and TRBJ1-1, with a possible D match to TRBD1 (6 bases). Germline-derived CDR1 and CDR2 are WSHSY and SAAADI. The V end was cut by 2 bases, the J end by 1 base, with 17 bases between. The CDR3 extends over 17 amino acids. The CDR3 DNA is TGCGCCAGCAGTGAGGCGGAGACAGGAGCTTCGAACACTGAAGCTTTCTTT. The encoded protein is CASSEAETGASNTEAFF.

The V gene is TRBV6-2 or TRBV6-3, the J gene TRBJ2-7; either TRBD1 or TRBD2 may supply D (5 bases each). V lost 4 bases to trimming and J lost 2 bases, with 12 bases between them. The CDR3 has 14 amino acids. Germline V gene sequence: CDR1 MNHEY, CDR2 SVGEGT. CDR3: CASSSPGRTYEQYF. CDR3 in DNA: TGTGCCAGCAGTTCCCCGGGACGCACCTACGAGCAGTACTTC.

CDR3 sequence: CASSPSDSSSYEQYF. The CDR3 nucleotides are TGTGCCAGCAGCCCCTCCGACAGTAGCTCCTACGAGCAGTACTTC. The genes are TRBV7-3 and TRBJ2-7; possibly TRBD1 for D (5 bases). The CDR3 has 15 amino acids. V lost 5 bases to trimming and J lost 0 bases, with 14 bases between them. Germline V gene data show CDR1 as SGHTA and CDR2 as FQGTGA.

The J gene is TRBJ1-1, the V gene TRBV11-3; D perhaps matches TRBD1 (6 bases). This CDR3 spans 16 amino acids. Germline V gene lookup returns CDR1 SGHNT and CDR2 YENEEA. The germline V and J ends were trimmed by 4 bases and 10 bases, with 25 bases remaining between them. The CDR3 coding sequence is TGTGCCAGCAGCTCACCCCCGACGGGGGCGACCTTCGGAGCTTTCTTT. Translating gives CASSSPPTGATFGAFF.